This is a list of T cell receptor beta chains from one sample in a study of blood T cell repertoires in COVID-19. Sequenced by immunoSEQ multiplex PCR; TCRdb stores in-frame clones only, minus some. The sample consists of roughly 100,000 clones, roughly 87% of them appearing once. The specimen sequenced was peripheral blood. Receptor source: a human donor in a cohort sampled during active COVID-19. Each CDR3 is given with its conserved first and last residue. A D gene is named only where the DNA matches it firmly. Where a row states a size, it is once, few, many or the class of an expanded clone; other rows omit it.

>TRBD1|-|TRBJ2-7|TRBV29-1
TGCAGCGTTGAAACAGACAGGGGGTACGAGCAGTACTTC
CSVETDRGYEQYF
>-|-|TRBJ2-2|TRBV29-1
TGCAGCGTTGAAGCGATAACCTCCCAGGGTGGATTTGTCGGGGAGCTGTTTTTT
CSVEAITSQGGFVGELFF
>-|-|TRBJ2-7|TRBV2
TGTGCCACCGGGGGACCAGCAGGGGGAAAGGACTTCACCTACGAGCAGTACTTC
CATGGPAGGKDFTYEQYF
>-|-|TRBJ1-1|TRBV19
TGTGCCAGTAGTATGGATAGCAGAGGCAGGGCCACTGAAGCTTTCTTT
CASSMDSRGRATEAFF
>-|-|TRBJ2-2|TRBV7-9
-
CASRDTSFGAGELFF
>TRBD1|once|TRBJ1-6|TRBV27
TGTGCCAGCAGTTTATTTACAGGGACAGCCAATAATTCACCCCTCCACTTT
CASSLFTGTANNSPLHF
>TRBD1|-|TRBJ2-5|TRBV18
TGTGCCAGCTCCAGGGACAGCTTCCAAGAGACCCAGTACTTC
CASSRDSFQETQYF
>TRBD2|-|TRBJ2-1|TRBV5-5
TGTGCCAGCAGCTTGCAGCGGGGAAACAATGAGCAGTTCTTC
CASSLQRGNNEQFF
>TRBD2|-|TRBJ2-1|TRBV6-1
TGTGCCAGCAGTGAGGGGACTAGCGGCCAATGGCAGTTCTTC
CASSEGTSGQWQFF
>TRBD2|few|TRBJ2-1|TRBV5-1
TGCGCCAGCGGTAGCGGGAGGGCCCATCACAATGAGCAGTTCTTC
CASGSGRAHHNEQFF
>-|-|TRBJ2-5|TRBV7-8
TGTGCCAGCAGCTCGGGTCACGTGACCCAGTACTTC
CASSSGHVTQYF
>-|-|TRBJ2-1|TRBV5-1
TGCGCCAGCACCTCCCTTCTTACTTCCAATGAGCAGTTCTTC
CASTSLLTSNEQFF
>TRBD1|-|TRBJ1-2|TRBV19
TGTGCCAGTAACCGAGACAGGGACGGCTATGGCTACACCTTC
CASNRDRDGYGYTF
>TRBD2|once|TRBJ2-5|TRBV6-2/TRBV6-3
TGTGCCAGCAGTGACCGGGAGGGGGTAGGAGAGACCCAGTACTTC
CASSDREGVGETQYF
>-|-|TRBJ2-3|TRBV15
TGTGCCACCAGCAGAGTCAGGGCCTCAGATACGCAGTATTTT
CATSRVRASDTQYF
>TRBD2|-|TRBJ2-1|TRBV27
TGTGCCAGCAGTTTATTGGGACTAGAGAACAATGAGCAGTTCTTC
CASSLLGLENNEQFF
>TRBD1|-|TRBJ1-4|TRBV2
TGTGCCAGCACGGGACAGGGCCCCATTAATGAAAAACTGTTTTTT
CASTGQGPINEKLFF
>-|-|TRBJ2-5|TRBV3-1/TRBV3-2
TGTGCCAGCAGCCAAGGGAGTGCGGTGACCCAGTACTTC
CASSQGSAVTQYF